This T cell receptor (beta chain) was sequenced in a study of cytomegalovirus exposure and HLA in healthy donors. It was with 60 Vbeta and 13 Jbeta primers that the PCR ran. Method: immunoSEQ multiplex PCR; TCRdb's copy keeps in-frame clones and lacks some. The data show some 74,000 clones, 66% seen once. This CDR3 has 14 amino acids. V was trimmed by 4 bases and J by 9 bases, leaving 15 bases between them. Germline V gene data show CDR1 as MNHNS and CDR2 as SASEGT. Note on this clone: Its specificity is unknown.

Regarding the study as a whole: In a later analysis, a missense DCLRE1C variant was linked to TCR beta V- and J-gene trimming. Roughly uniform depth of sequencing across donors was assumed in presence/absence analyses. Analysis performed later showed TCR beta chains linked to HLA being more clonally expanded than equally common others.

The chain couples TRBV6-1 to TRBJ1-4, with D uncertain. Material: PBMCs. The receptor comes from a man aged 35 to 55 in good health and CMV-seropositive. For the CDR3, the DNA is TGTGCCAGCAGTGTGACAAGCAATTTGAAAAAACTGTTTTTT. This encodes CASSVTSNLKKLFF.